This T cell receptor (beta chain) is drawn from a study of CD8 T cells in Susac syndrome (dated by TCRdb to the late 2010s). As for the study more broadly: Repertoire sequencing was used to test whether CD8+ T cell activation and differentiation in Susac syndrome was antigen driven. The study compared CD8+ T cell repertoire clonality among over ten healthy donors, about 14 Susac syndrome patients and 15 or so multiple sclerosis patients.

Study-wide conclusions, independent of this receptor: The number of individuals in the TCR sequencing and HLA analysis was acknowledged as relatively small.

High-throughput TCR beta sequencing profiled peripheral blood CD8+ and CD4+ T cells from healthy donors, Susac syndrome patients and multiple sclerosis patients. The multiple sclerosis controls were treatment-naive patients whose relapsing-remitting disease, either stable or active, fulfilled the revised McDonald criteria. Bulk CD8+ and CD4+ T cells were purified by magnetic negative isolation, while CD8+ TEMRA cells were enriched using FACS. Blood was drawn into EDTA tubes, processed within 24 hours, and PBMCs were isolated by density gradient centrifugation. PBMCs intended for TCR sequencing were cryopreserved in liquid nitrogen and were subsequently thawed in a 37 degrees C water bath. A purity of at least 90% was achieved for sorted or isolated CD4+, CD8+ and CD8+ TEMRA cells. RNA was extracted with the RNeasy kit and roughly 0.45 to 1 ug was reverse transcribed using random hexamers. The immunoSEQ multiplex PCR assay, which covers 54 Vbeta and 13 Jbeta segments, was used to amplify TCR beta CDR3 regions. PCR amplification bias was corrected by using a synthetic template baseline for primer optimization and computational correction. As for the authors' bioinformatics: Reads were annotated to V, D and J genes according to IMGT and were analyzed with immunoSEQ Analyzer, with only productive sequences retained. To calculate clonality, Shannon entropy was normalized by log2 of the number of productive unique sequences and then subtracted from one. For each patient and control, public and private clones were evaluated among the 100 most prevalent clones. Clones were defined as Susac-specific if absent from the healthy and MS cohorts, from around 1,000 published viral clones and from other ImmuneACCESS disease sequences. In TCRdb, the public reads were trimmed at Q25 with fastp and aligned with MiXCR, with productive beta chains retained. Records with the same CDR3 protein are collapsed into one entry carrying the most frequent genes and DNA. What appears here as the V and J calls and clone size reflects TCRdb's work, not the paper's. This sample comprises some 450,000 distinct CDR3 sequences, approximately 85% of them detected only once. About 0.12% of the sample comes from the top ten.

As regards this clonotype: Its antigen target is currently unknown. No clone much larger than this one lies a single base away; base qualities are absent.

Via the germline V gene, CDR1 is SGHDT and CDR2 YYEEEE. The junction shows trimming of 3 bases on V and 9 bases on J, plus 19 bases between the germline ends. The CDR3 numbers 16 residues from cysteine through phenylalanine. Just the 48-base CDR3 DNA is kept, in frame starting at base 1. The chain couples TRBV5-6 to TRBJ1-6; the D gene lacks a confident call. The clonotype comes from a human donor with multiple sclerosis. Sequenced sample: CD8+ T cells from PBMCs. The DNA reads as follows: TGTGCCAGCAGCTCCTACGATTCGTTGATTTCTTCACCCCTCCACTTT. Protein translation: CASSSYDSLISSPLHF.